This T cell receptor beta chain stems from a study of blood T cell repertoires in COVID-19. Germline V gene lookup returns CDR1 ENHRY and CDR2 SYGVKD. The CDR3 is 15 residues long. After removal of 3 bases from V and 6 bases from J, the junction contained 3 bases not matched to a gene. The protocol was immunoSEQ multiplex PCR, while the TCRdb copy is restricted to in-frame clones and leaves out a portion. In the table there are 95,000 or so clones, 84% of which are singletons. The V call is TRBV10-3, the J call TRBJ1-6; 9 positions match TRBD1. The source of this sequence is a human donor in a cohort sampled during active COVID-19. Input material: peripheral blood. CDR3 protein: CAISDGGQGNSPLHF. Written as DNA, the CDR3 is TGTGCCATCAGTGACGGGGGACAGGGTAATTCACCCCTCCACTTT.